The clone carrying this TCR beta chain has just one count. Its antigen is not known. From RNA, the CDR3 regions of TCR beta chains were amplified and sequenced. HTBI primers primed a first-round RT-PCR, and a second-round multiplex PCR followed. TCRdb fed the multiplex PCR reads into MiXCR, producing one record per CDR3 protein. Of 400,000 to 450,000 distinct CDR3 sequences listed, 20% to 25% are singletons. The sample is drawn from a study of Graves' ophthalmopathy and Graves' hyperthyroidism. The study's findings and limits: The authors also found most expanded thyroid clonotypes above 0.001 frequency in blood.

People with hyperthyroidism were aged 18 to 65 and newly diagnosed, under 2 months' duration. An approximately 10 ml volume of fresh peripheral blood provided the PBMCs. The CDR3 spans 15 residues. Trimming cost V 1 base and J 1 base, with 10 bases left between them. In germline, CDR1 is LGHNT, CDR2 FRNRAP. Material for sequencing was peripheral blood. The TCR sequence derives from a woman younger than 30 with stable Graves' hyperthyroidism. This chain connects TRBV12-5 to TRBJ1-2, with a tentative D call TRBD1 (6 bases). The CDR3 loop reads CASGLEGRGNYGYTF. Here the CDR3 DNA reads TGTGCTAGTGGTTTGGAGGGCAGGGGTAACTATGGCTACACCTTC.